This T cell receptor beta chain stems from a study of early T cells in non-severe SARS-CoV-2 infection. Using its own MiXCR run on the 5' RACE reads, TCRdb lists one record per CDR3 protein. The repertoire holds around 53,000 distinct CDR3 sequences, with 6.5% to 9.5% as singletons. This clonotype was observed at least ten times. The CDR3 is 13 residues long. Germline V gene lookup returns CDR1 MNHEY and CDR2 SMNVEV (reference sequence). V gave up 3 bases and J gave up 2 bases, with 8 bases separating them. Sequencing input: whole blood. V usage is TRBV27 and J usage is TRBJ2-7, with unresolved D. This sequence originates from an adult who was a healthcare worker with PCR-confirmed SARS-CoV-2 infection or an uninfected control (not recorded which). The CDR3 DNA reads as TGTGCCAGCAGTTTCGGTCCGGCCTACGAGCAGTACTTC. Its protein product is CASSFGPAYEQYF.